This record looks at one T cell receptor (beta chain) sequence and its context. It has no known antigen specificity. No base-level quality is on record; no much larger clone is a single base apart. TRB sequencing was run on genomic DNA with either the immunoSEQ assay at survey resolution or the hsTCRB kit. In the authors' own workflow: The immunoSEQ software handled initial read processing, and the LymphoSeq R package was used for repertoire analyses. For each TRB dataset, clonality was calculated as 1 minus normalized Shannon entropy, and the Gini coefficient was computed as well. Phenotypes of unsorted samples were inferred by mapping TRB sequences from sorted subsets of the recipient or donor onto the same recipient's unsorted samples. The table comes from immuneACCESS by way of TCRdb, which keeps in-frame sequences with V and J called. Part of the clones is missing from these tables; in studies checked, under half for an unresolved V gene and the rest for unknown reasons. V and J calls and clone size are as listed in that table; D and trimming were resolved from the DNA. Within this sample are around 15,000 clones, with roughly 80% of them counted one time only. The top ten clones comprise 2.5% to 3% of the sample.

This entry is derived from a study of T cells after posttransplantation cyclophosphamide (dated by TCRdb to the mid-2010s). Notes on the research overall: The study tracked T cell repertoire reconstitution by TRB sequencing after myeloablative bone marrow transplantation using posttransplantation cyclophosphamide as GVHD prophylaxis. Samples from some 32 PTCy-treated patients and 15 to 20 related bone marrow donors of those patients were subjected to antigen receptor sequencing. Blood from all 35 or so PTCy patients who had 1-year posttransplant specimens underwent TRB sequencing. TRB sequencing was also done on up to roughly 3 additional blood samples from 2 to 5.2 years after transplant in 3 patients, and on pretransplant blood from several patients. Because TRA and TRB clonality were tightly correlated in roughly 10 samples, subsequent TCR analyses were focused on TRB only. Public TRB sequences were queried against a database of over 3,600 sequences associated with responses to pathogens, tumor antigens, self-antigens and alloantigens.

The paper as a whole reports these results and caveats: Across 45 patients, recipient CMV seropositivity and CMV reactivation were highly associated with TRB clonality; PTCy diversity was similar to CNI/methotrexate controls. The TRB repertoires of T cells infiltrating skin or GI tract showed only limited overlap with the TRB repertoires of T cells in blood. At 1-2 months, donor-recipient similarity was low but rose over the first year, and the later blood repertoires were often dominated by donor CD8+ memory clones.

The control cohort consisted of 11 patients who had myeloablative marrow transplants with methotrexate plus a calcineurin inhibitor and who were sampled 1 year after transplant. Peripheral blood and bone marrow mononuclear cells were isolated by Ficoll-Hypaque density centrifugation and were cryopreserved. CDR1 SGHNT and CDR2 YYREEE were looked up in the germline V gene (reference sequence). The CDR3 spans 14 residues, from the cysteine through the phenylalanine. The CDR3 DNA has 42 bases and is translated from base 1. Germline trimming amounts to 3 bases on V and 1 base on J, with 3 as the count of junction bases outside the gene matches.

The V and J genes are TRBV5-4 and TRBJ2-5; 7 bases in between match TRBD1. Sequences were derived from PBMCs, sampled roughly 460 days after allogeneic stem cell transplant with calcineurin inhibitor and methotrexate. The TCR sequence derives from a young adult male patient who received an allogeneic stem cell transplant from an unrelated donor, was CMV-positive, and had acute and chronic GVHD. After a transplant, some T cells may have been passed on by the graft donor. The CDR3 in this case is CASSSRQGQETQYF. The DNA sequence follows: TGTGCCAGCAGCTCTAGACAGGGCCAAGAGACCCAGTACTTC. When the CDR3 is completed using the reference TRBV5-4 and TRBJ2-5 genes on either side, the full variable domain is ETGVTQSPTHLIKTRGQQVTLRCSSQSGHNTVSWYQQALGQGPQFIFQYYREEENGRGNFPPRFSGLQFPNYSSELNVNALELDDSALYLCASSSRQGQETQYFGPGTRLLVL.